The following is a T cell receptor beta chain sequence with its context. The antigen is not known. Sequencing targeted TCR beta in T cells from blood (CD8+ and CD4+). Negative isolation yielded CD4+ and CD8+ T cells, and FACS enriched TEMRA cells. Roughly 0.45 to 1 ug RNA was reverse transcribed with random hexamers. Amplification of TCR beta CDR3 was carried out by immunoSEQ multiplex PCR, which covered 54 Vbeta and 13 Jbeta segments. TCRdb re-analysed the immunoSEQ multiplex PCR reads in MiXCR, keeping a single row per CDR3 protein. The sample has tens of thousands of distinct CDR3 sequences; 96% are singletons. The sample originates from a study of CD8 T cells in Susac syndrome. Study-level findings and limits: The study conceded that relatively few individuals underwent its TCR sequencing and HLA analysis.

Germline loops: CDR1 LNHDA, CDR2 SQIVND (reference sequence). The V and J ends lost 7 bases and 1 base respectively, with 13 bases between them. This CDR3 is 14 amino acids long. The source material was CD4+ T cells from PBMCs. The rearrangement links TRBV19 to TRBJ1-2; D gene unclear. The TCR originated in a human donor with multiple sclerosis. This chain's CDR3 is CASTLDGFNYGYTF. The CDR3 DNA reads as TGTGCCAGTACCCTGGATGGATTTAACTATGGCTACACCTTC. Using reference TRBV19 and TRBJ1-2 for the parts outside the CDR3, the full variable domain is DGGITQSPKYLFRKEGQNVTLSCEQNLNHDAMYWYRQDPGQGLRLIYYSQIVNDFQKGDIAEGYSVSREKKESFPLTVTSAQKNPTAFYLCASTLDGFNYGYTFGSGTRLTVV.